A single TCR beta chain is shown here with its context. Germline V gene sequence: CDR1 SGHRS, CDR2 YFSETQ. This CDR3 is 14 amino acids long. V lost 6 bases to trimming and J lost 5 bases, with 14 bases between them. The method was immunoSEQ multiplex PCR; TCRdb's version includes in-frame clones alone and lacks a portion of them. The sample includes about 110,000 clones, more than 85% of them seen just once. This record comes from a study of PD-L1 blockade in urothelial cancer. Documented time point: peripheral blood 6 weeks after treatment start. This chain joins TRBV5-1 and TRBJ2-2, with D perhaps TRBD2 (6 bases). Sequencing used PBMCs, obtained around atezolizumab (anti-PD-L1) treatment. The clonotype comes from a man in his sixties with urothelial cancer. This CDR3 is CASTGGVRTGELFF. The CDR3 bases are TGCGCCAGCACCGGGGGAGTGAGAACCGGGGAGCTGTTTTTT.